The clone carrying this TCR beta chain appeared a few times. This sample is part of a study of control samples from healthy donors and cancer patients. The data were produced by immunoSEQ multiplex PCR, yet TCRdb's version contains in-frame clones alone and is incomplete. The sample records approximately 150,000 clones, approximately 88% being singletons. V lost 1 base and J lost 0; bases outside the gene matches: 10. The CDR3 covers 18 residues. Germline lookup yields CDR1 LGHDT and CDR2 YNNKEL (reference sequence). This TCR came from a man aged 25 to 40 in good health. Sequences were obtained from blood. This rearrangement joins TRBV3-1 (or the pseudogene TRBV3-2) to TRBJ2-7, with TRBD1 identical over 9 bases. CDR3 bases: TGTGCCAGCAGCCAAGGGGACAGGGTGCCACACTCCTCCTACGAGCAGTACTTC. Translated, it gives CASSQGDRVPHSSYEQYF.